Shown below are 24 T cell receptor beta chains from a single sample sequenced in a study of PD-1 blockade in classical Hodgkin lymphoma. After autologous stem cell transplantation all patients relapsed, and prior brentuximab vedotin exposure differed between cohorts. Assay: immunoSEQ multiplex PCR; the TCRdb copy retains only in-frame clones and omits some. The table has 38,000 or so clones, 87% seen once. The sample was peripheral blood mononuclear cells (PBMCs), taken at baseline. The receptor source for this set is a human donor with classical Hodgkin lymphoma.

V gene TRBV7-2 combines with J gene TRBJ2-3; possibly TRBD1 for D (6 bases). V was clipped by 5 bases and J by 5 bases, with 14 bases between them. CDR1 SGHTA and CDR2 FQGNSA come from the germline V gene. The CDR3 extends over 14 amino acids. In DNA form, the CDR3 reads TGTGCCAGCAGCCCGAGTAGGGGGAAAGATACGCAGTATTTT. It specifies CASSPSRGKDTQYF.

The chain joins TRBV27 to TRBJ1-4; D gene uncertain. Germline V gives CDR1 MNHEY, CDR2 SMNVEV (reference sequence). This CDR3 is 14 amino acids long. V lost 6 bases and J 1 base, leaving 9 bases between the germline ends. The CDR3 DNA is TGTGCCAGCAGGAACGGGCGAACTAATGAAAAACTGTTTTTT. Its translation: CASRNGRTNEKLFF. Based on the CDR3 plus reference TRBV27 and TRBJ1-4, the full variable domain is EAQVTQNPRYLITVTGKKLTVTCSQNMNHEYMSWYRQDPGLGLRQIYYSMNVEVTDKGDVPEGYKVSRKEKRNFPLILESPSPNQTSLYFCASRNGRTNEKLFFGSGTQLSVL.

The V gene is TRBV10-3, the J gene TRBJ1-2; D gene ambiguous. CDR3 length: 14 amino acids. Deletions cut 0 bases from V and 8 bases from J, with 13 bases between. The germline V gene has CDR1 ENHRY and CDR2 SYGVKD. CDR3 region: CAISESSYFWGYTF. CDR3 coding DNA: TGTGCCATCAGTGAGTCAAGTTATTTCTGGGGCTACACCTTC.

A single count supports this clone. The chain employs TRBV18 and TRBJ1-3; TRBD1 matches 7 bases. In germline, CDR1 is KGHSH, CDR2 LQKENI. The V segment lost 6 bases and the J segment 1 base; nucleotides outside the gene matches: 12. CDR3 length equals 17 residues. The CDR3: CASSPQGGPTSGNTIYF. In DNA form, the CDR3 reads TGTGCCAGCTCCCCCCAAGGGGGCCCGACGTCTGGAAACACCATATATTTT.

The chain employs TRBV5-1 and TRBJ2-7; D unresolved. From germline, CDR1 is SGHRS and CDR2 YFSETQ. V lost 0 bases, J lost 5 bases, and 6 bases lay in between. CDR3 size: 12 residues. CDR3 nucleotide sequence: TGCGCCAGCAGCTTGGCCGGTAACGAGCAGTACTTC. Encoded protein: CASSLAGNEQYF.

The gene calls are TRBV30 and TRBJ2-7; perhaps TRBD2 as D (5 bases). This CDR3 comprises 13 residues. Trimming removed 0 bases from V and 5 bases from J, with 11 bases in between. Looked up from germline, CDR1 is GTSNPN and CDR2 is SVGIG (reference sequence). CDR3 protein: CAWSVLGENEQYF. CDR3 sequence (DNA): TGTGCCTGGAGTGTACTCGGGGAAAACGAGCAGTACTTC.

The CDR3 nucleotides read TGTGCCAGCAGCTCTGGACAGGGATCACCCTACCAAGAGACCCAGTACTTC. Translating gives CASSSGQGSPYQETQYF. This rearrangement joins TRBV11-3 to TRBJ2-5; 8 bases are a match to TRBD1. J lost 0 bases, V lost 4 bases, and 10 bases had no gene match. Germline V gene lookup returns CDR1 SGHNT and CDR2 YENEEA. The CDR3 runs 17 residues.

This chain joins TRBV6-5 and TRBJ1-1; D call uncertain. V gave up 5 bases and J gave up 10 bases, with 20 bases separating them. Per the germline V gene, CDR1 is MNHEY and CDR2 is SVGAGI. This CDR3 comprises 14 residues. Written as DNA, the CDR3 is TGTGCCAGCAGTGGGGTTCTAGGCCTCACGACAGCTTTCTTT. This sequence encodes CASSGVLGLTTAFF.

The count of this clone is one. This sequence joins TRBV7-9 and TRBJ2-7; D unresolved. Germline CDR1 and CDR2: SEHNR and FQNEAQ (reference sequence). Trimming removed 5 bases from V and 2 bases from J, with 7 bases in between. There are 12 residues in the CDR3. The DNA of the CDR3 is TGTGCCAGCAGCCCGCGGACCTACGAGCAGTACTTC. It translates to CASSPRTYEQYF.

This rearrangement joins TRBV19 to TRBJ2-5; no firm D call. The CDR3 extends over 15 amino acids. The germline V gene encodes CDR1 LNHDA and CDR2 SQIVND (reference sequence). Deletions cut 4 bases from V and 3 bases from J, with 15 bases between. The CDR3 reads CASSTPGRQKETQYF. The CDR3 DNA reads TGTGCCAGTAGTACTCCCGGCAGGCAGAAAGAGACCCAGTACTTC.

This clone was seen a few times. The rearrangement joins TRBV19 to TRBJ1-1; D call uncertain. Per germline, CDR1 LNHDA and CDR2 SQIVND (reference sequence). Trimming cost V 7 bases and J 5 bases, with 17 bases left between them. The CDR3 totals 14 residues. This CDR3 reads CASKGTYGSTEAFF. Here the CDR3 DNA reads TGTGCCAGTAAAGGCACATACGGTTCGACTGAAGCTTTCTTT.

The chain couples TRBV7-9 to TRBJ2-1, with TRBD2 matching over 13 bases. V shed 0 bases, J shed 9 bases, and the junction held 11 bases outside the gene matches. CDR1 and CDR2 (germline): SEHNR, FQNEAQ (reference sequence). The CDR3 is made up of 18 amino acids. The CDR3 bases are TGTGCCAGCAGCTTAGCGCTGGGACTAGCGGGAAGAAAAGGTGAGCAGTTCTTC. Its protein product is CASSLALGLAGRKGEQFF.

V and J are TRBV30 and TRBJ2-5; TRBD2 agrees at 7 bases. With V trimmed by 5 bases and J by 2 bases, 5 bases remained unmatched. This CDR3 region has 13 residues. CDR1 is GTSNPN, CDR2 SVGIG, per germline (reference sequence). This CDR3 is CAWRGGGQETQYF. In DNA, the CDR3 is TGTGCCTGGCGTGGGGGGGGGCAAGAGACCCAGTACTTC. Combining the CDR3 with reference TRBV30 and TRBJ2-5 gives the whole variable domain SQTIHQWPATLVQPVGSPLSLECTVEGTSNPNLYWYRQAAGRGLQLLFYSVGIGQISSEVPQNLSASRPQDRQFILSSKKLLLSDSGFYLCAWRGGGQETQYFGPGTRLLVL.

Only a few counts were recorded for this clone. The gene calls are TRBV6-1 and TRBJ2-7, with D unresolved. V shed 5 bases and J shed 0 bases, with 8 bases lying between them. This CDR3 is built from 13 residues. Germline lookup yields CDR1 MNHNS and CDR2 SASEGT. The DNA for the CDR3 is TGTGCCAGCAGTTGGCGTCACTCCTACGAGCAGTACTTC. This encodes CASSWRHSYEQYF.

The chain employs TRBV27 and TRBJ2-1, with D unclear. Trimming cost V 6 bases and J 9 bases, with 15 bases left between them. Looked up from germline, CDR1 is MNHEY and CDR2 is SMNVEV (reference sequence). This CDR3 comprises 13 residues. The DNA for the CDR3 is TGTGCCAGCAGCGTCTTTCCCAATGGTGAGCAGTTCTTC. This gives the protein CASSVFPNGEQFF.

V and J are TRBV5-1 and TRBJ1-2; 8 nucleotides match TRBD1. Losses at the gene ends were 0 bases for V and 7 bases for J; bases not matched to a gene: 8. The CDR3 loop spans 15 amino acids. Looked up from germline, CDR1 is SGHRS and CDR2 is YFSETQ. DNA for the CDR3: TGCGCCAGCAGCTTGGAAGTCAGGGGGCGAGGTGGCTACACCTTC. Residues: CASSLEVRGRGGYTF.

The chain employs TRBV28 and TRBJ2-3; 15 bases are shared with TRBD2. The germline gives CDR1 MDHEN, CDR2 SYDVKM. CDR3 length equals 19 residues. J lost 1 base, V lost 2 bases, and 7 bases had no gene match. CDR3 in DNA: TGTGCCAGCAGTTTAGCGGGACTAGCGGGAGGACCCCGCACAGATACGCAGTATTTT. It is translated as CASSLAGLAGGPRTDTQYF.

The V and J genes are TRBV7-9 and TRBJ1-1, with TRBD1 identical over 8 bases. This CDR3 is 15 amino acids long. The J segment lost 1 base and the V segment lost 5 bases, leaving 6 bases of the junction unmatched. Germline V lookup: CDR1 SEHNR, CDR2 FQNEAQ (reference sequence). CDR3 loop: CASSRDRIPNTEAFF. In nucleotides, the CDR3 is TGTGCCAGCAGCCGGGACAGGATCCCGAACACTGAAGCTTTCTTT.

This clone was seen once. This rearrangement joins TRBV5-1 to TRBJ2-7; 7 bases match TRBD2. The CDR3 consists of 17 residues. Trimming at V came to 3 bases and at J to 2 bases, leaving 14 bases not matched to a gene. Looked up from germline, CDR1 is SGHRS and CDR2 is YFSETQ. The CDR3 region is CASSSGPSGGGTYEQYF. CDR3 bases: TGCGCCAGCAGCTCGGGACCCTCCGGGGGAGGGACCTACGAGCAGTACTTC.

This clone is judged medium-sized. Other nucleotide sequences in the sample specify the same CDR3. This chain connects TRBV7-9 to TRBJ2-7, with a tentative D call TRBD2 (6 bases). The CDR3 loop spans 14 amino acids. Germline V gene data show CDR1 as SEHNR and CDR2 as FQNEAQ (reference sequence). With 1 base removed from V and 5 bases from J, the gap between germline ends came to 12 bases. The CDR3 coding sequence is TGTGCCAGCAGCTTAGGGTCTACGGGGGACGAGCAGTACTTC. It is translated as CASSLGSTGDEQYF.

CDR3 nucleotide sequence: TGCGCCAGCAGTCAACTAGGAGGGACAGAAGAGACCCAGTACTTC. It encodes CASSQLGGTEETQYF. The chain links TRBV23-1 to TRBJ2-5; a possible D gene is TRBD1 (7 bases). TRBV23-1 falls under the ORF class, with uncertain function. The ends were cut back, 2 bases at V and 3 bases at J, with 13 bases in the middle. CDR3 size: 15 residues.

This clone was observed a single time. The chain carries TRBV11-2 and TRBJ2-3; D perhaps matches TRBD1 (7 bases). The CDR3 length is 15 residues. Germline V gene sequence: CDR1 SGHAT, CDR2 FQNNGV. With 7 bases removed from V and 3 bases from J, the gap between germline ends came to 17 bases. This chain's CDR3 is CASTQGGRRTDTQYF. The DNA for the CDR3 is TGTGCCAGCACCCAGGGGGGCCGGAGGACAGATACGCAGTATTTT.

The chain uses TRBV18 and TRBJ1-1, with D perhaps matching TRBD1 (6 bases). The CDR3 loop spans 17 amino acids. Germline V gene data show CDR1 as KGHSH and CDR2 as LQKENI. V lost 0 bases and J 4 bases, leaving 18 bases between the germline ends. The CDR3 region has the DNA TGTGCCAGCTCACCACCCGGACAGATGAGATTGGGCACTGAAGCTTTCTTT. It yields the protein CASSPPGQMRLGTEAFF.

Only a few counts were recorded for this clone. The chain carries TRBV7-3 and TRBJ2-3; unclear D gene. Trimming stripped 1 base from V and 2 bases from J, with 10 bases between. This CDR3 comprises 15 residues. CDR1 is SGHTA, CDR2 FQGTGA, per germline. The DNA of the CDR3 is TGTGCCAGCAGCTTAATTGGCAGCTACACAGATACGCAGTATTTT. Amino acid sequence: CASSLIGSYTDTQYF.